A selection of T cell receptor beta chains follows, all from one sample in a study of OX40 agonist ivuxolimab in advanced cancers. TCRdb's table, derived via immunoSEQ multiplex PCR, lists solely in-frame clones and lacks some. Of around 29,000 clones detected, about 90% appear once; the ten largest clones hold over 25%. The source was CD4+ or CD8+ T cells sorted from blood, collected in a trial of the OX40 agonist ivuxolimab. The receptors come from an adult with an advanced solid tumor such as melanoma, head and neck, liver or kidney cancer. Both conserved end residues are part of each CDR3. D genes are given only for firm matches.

CDR3aa: CASSLSLTPYEQYF; v_gene: TRBV11-1; d_gene: -
CDR3aa: CASSVVGGPADTQYF; v_gene: TRBV9; d_gene: -
CDR3aa: CASSLEGLAGGLRADTQYF; v_gene: TRBV13; d_gene: TRBD2
CDR3aa: CASSVQGYGYTF; v_gene: TRBV9; d_gene: -
CDR3aa: CASSQARIEAFF; v_gene: TRBV4-2; d_gene: -
CDR3aa: CASSSVGANTEAFF; v_gene: TRBV6-5; d_gene: -
CDR3aa: CSAGGQGADYYGYTF; v_gene: TRBV29-1; d_gene: TRBD1
CDR3aa: CATSRDSGQDQETQYF; v_gene: TRBV15; d_gene: -
CDR3aa: CASGNFGNTKEQFF; v_gene: TRBV11-1; d_gene: -
CDR3aa: CASSFNWDSLGNEQFF; v_gene: TRBV7-2; d_gene: -
CDR3aa: CASRRWELAGFTDTQYF; v_gene: TRBV21-1; d_gene: -
CDR3aa: CASSYSWGGYTF; v_gene: TRBV6-6; d_gene: -
CDR3aa: CASSVGRGDEQFF; v_gene: TRBV10-2; d_gene: -
CDR3aa: CASSPANTGELFF; v_gene: TRBV7-9; d_gene: -
CDR3aa: CASRDGAWSPGGETQYF; v_gene: TRBV21-1; d_gene: -
CDR3aa: CASSPTGSRAEAFF; v_gene: TRBV27; d_gene: -
CDR3aa: CASSLGPGLAGVPYNEQFF; v_gene: TRBV7-2; d_gene: TRBD2
CDR3aa: CASSLAGTYEQYF; v_gene: TRBV7-9; d_gene: -
CDR3aa: CASSIGFEGQRYEQYF; v_gene: TRBV19; d_gene: -
CDR3aa: CASSEGQGTSYEQYF; v_gene: TRBV2; d_gene: -
CDR3aa: CASSGDRGGPYYGYTF; v_gene: TRBV6-1; d_gene: TRBD1
CDR3aa: CASSYSDYNEQFF; v_gene: TRBV7-6; d_gene: -
CDR3aa: CASSIGQVNTEAFF; v_gene: TRBV19; d_gene: -
CDR3aa: CASSLDIRETQYF; v_gene: TRBV5-5; d_gene: -
CDR3aa: CASSYDRRTDTQYF; v_gene: TRBV28; d_gene: -
CDR3aa: CASSPEASVNTEAFF; v_gene: TRBV27; d_gene: -
CDR3aa: CASSFRQAGEAFF; v_gene: TRBV27; d_gene: -
CDR3aa: CATSRDRYSSTDTQYF; v_gene: TRBV15; d_gene: -